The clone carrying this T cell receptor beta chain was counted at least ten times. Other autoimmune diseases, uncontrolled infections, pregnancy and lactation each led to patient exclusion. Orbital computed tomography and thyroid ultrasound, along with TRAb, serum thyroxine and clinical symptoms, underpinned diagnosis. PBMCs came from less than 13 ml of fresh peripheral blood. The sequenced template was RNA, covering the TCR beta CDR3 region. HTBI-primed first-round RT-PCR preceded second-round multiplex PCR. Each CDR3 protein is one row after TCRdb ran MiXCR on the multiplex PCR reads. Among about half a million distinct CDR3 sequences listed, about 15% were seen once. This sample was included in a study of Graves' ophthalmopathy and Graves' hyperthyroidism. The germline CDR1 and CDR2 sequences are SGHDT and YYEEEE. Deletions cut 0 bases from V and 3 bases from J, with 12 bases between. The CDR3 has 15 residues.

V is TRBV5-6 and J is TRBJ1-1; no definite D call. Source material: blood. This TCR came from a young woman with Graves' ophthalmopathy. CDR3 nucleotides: TGTGCCAGCAGCTTGGGGCCGAAATCGGACACTGAAGCTTTCTTT. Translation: CASSLGPKSDTEAFF.